Included here is one TCR beta chain sequence, with context. The CDR3 consists of 15 residues. The germline CDR1 and CDR2 sequences are SNHLY and FYNNEI. The ends were cut back, 2 bases at V and 4 bases at J, with 13 bases in the middle. The sample originates from a study of blood T cell repertoires in COVID-19. Study details: Spain, Italy and the United States supplied samples that represented acute and convalescent COVID-19. Sources were T cells, B-cell-depleted T cells, or PBMCs; the material itself was cDNA or gDNA.

In the study's own analysis: Amplified reference gene primers provided the basis for estimating nucleated cell counts. Produced via immunoSEQ multiplex PCR; TCRdb's table is partial and in-frame only. V and J calls and clone size are copied from that table; D and trimming were computed from the DNA. The data contain about 250,000 clones, nearly 90% of them singletons. This sequence was found in a man younger than 35 with active or convalescent COVID-19. This chain connects TRBV2 to TRBJ2-3, with D possibly being TRBD2 (5 bases). Material: peripheral blood. Here the CDR3 reads CASSESGIRADTQYF. CDR3 in DNA: TGTGCCAGCAGTGAATCGGGGATTCGTGCAGATACGCAGTATTTT.